The 20 T cell receptor gamma chains reported below all come from one sample, sequenced in a study of gamma-delta chains in newborns, infants, children. TCRdb reanalysed the reads via CATT. The sample holds 400 to 500 gamma-chain clones, 25% to 30% seen once. Source material: blood. These receptors were collected from a child who was a newborn, infant or young child, either healthy, febrile or measles-vaccinated (not recorded which).

This clone is labeled large. Other nucleotide sequences from this sample produce the same CDR3. The chain couples TRGV9 to TRGJP. This CDR3 is built from 16 residues. Germline CDR1 GITISATS, CDR2 ISYDGTV (reference sequence). V shed 0 bases, J shed 8 bases, and the junction held 4 bases outside the gene matches. The CDR3 region has the DNA TGTGCCTTGTGGGAGGTGCGTCAGTTGGGCAAAAAAATCAAGGTATTT. This gives the protein CALWEVRQLGKKIKVF.

This clone has just one count. A read error is possible here, since a much larger clone lies one base away. This CDR3 is also generated by other DNA sequences in the sample. The chain joins TRGV9 to TRGJP. Per the germline V gene, CDR1 is GITISATS and CDR2 is ISYDGTV (reference sequence). The CDR3 runs 17 residues. CDR3 loop: CALWEVQVELGKKIKVF. The CDR3 nucleotides read TGTGCCTTGTGGGAGGTGCAAGTCGAGTTAGGCAAAAAAATCAAGGTATTT.

By share, this clone counts as large. The rearrangement joins TRGV9 to TRGJP. The germline V gene has CDR1 GITISATS and CDR2 ISYDGTV (reference sequence). This CDR3 region has 16 residues. The trim removed 0 bases at V and 8 bases at J, leaving 4 bases unmatched. CDR3 DNA sequence: TGTGCCTTGTGGGAGGTGAAAAAGTTGGGCAAAAAAATCAAGGTATTT. Amino acid sequence: CALWEVKKLGKKIKVF.

With respect to this clone: This could be a read error, since a much larger clone is one nucleotide away. The chain joins TRGV9 to TRGJ1 or TRGJ2. Germline CDR1 and CDR2: GITISATS and ISYDGTV (reference sequence). The V gene end was trimmed by 7 bases and the J gene end by 3 bases; junction bases not matched to a gene: 9. This CDR3 has 13 residues. The CDR3, as DNA: TGTGCCTTGTGTGACCTTACTTATTATAAGAAACTCTTT. Residues: CALCDLTYYKKLF.

By proportion, this clone is hyperexpanded. This may stem from a read error, because a much larger clone lies one nucleotide away. The sample holds other DNA sequences that translate to the same CDR3. This chain joins TRGV9 and TRGJP. The CDR3 extends over 16 amino acids. The V gene's germline CDR1 is GITISATS and CDR2 ISYDGTV (reference sequence). The V and J ends lost 0 bases and 6 bases, in that order; junction bases with no gene match: 2. CDR3 residues: CALWEVRELGKKIKVF. The CDR3 region has the DNA TGTGCCTTGTGGGAGGTGCGAGAGTTGGGCAAAAAAATCAAGGTATTT.

On this clone: This sequence may be a read error, since a much larger clone differs from it by one base. This sequence joins TRGV9 and TRGJP. CDR3 size: 18 residues. Germline V CDR1 and CDR2: GITISATS, ISYDGTV (reference sequence). CDR3: CALWEPTPKESGKKIKVF. In DNA, the CDR3 is TGTGCCTTGTGGGAGCCCACTCCGAAAGAGTCGGGCAAAAAAATCAAGGTATTT.

With respect to this clone: A far larger clone is one base from this, pointing to a likely read error. Other DNA sequences of this sample code for an identical CDR3. This sequence joins TRGV9 and TRGJP. Germline CDR1 reads GITISATS; CDR2 reads ISYDGTV (reference sequence). The CDR3 loop spans 17 amino acids. The CDR3 loop is CALWEAVQELGKKIKVF. The CDR3 DNA reads as TGTGCCTTGTGGGAGGCCGTTCAAGAATTGGGCAAAAAAATCAAGGTATTT.

A remark on this clone: A far bigger clonotype differs at one base, so this is likely a read error. The same CDR3 arises from other DNA sequences in this sample as well. J is TRGJ1 or TRGJ2 and V is TRGV3. Germline CDR1 VTNTFY, CDR2 YDVSTARD (reference sequence). The CDR3 totals 10 residues. The CDR3 coding sequence is TGTGCCACGATTTATTATAAGAAACTCTTC. As protein: CATIYYKKLF.

This clone is categorized as large. The sample has other DNA sequences that encode this CDR3 too. The genes are TRGV9 and TRGJP. CDR1 and CDR2 from the germline V gene are GITISATS and ISYDGTV (reference sequence). The length of the CDR3 is 16 residues. V lost 3 bases, J lost 4 bases, and 3 bases stayed unmatched. The CDR3 DNA reads TGTGCCTTGTGGGAGACTCAAGAGTTGGGCAAAAAAATCAAGGTATTT. Translating it yields CALWETQELGKKIKVF.

Turning to this clone: This may arise from a read error, as a much more abundant clone is one base away. This chain links TRGV9 with TRGJP. The CDR3 spans 18 residues. Germline V gene sequence: CDR1 GITISATS, CDR2 ISYDGTV (reference sequence). Unmatched junction bases numbered 12, after V lost 1 base and J lost 9 bases. This CDR3 reads CALWEVQLGGLGKKIKVF. DNA of the CDR3: TGTGCCTTGTGGGAGGTCCAGTTGGGGGGGTTGGGCAAAAAAATCAAGGTATTT.

For this clone: This DNA's translation differs at residue 11 from TCRdb's protein, which comes from a much larger clone; a read error is likely, and the protein shown is translated from the DNA. This chain uses TRGV9 with TRGJP. The CDR3 has 16 amino acids. Germline V gene data show CDR1 as GITISATS and CDR2 as ISYDGTV (reference sequence). CDR3 protein: CALWEVGELGRKIKVF. In DNA, the CDR3 is TGTGCCTTGTGGGAGGTGGGAGAGTTGGGCAGAAAAATCAAGGTATTT.

By share, this clone ranks as large. This CDR3 is also generated by other DNA sequences in the sample. CDR3 sequence reads: CALWQELGKKIKVF. CDR3 coding DNA: TGTGCCTTGTGGCAAGAGTTGGGCAAAAAAATCAAGGTATTT. The chain joins TRGV9 to TRGJP. Germline loops: CDR1 GITISATS, CDR2 ISYDGTV (reference sequence). The CDR3 is 14 amino acids. The trim removed 6 bases at V and 4 bases at J, leaving 0 bases unmatched.

This clone has just one count. A far larger clone is a single base away, which makes a read error likely. This chain joins TRGV9 and TRGJP. Germline-derived CDR1 and CDR2 are GITISATS and ISYDGTV (reference sequence). The CDR3 extends over 17 amino acids. DNA of the CDR3: TGTGCCTTGCGGGAGCCCAGGCAAGAGTTGGGCAAAAAAATCAAGGTATTT. Translating gives CALREPRQELGKKIKVF.

Points on this clone: This likely reflects a read error, since a far larger clone is one base away. This chain connects TRGV9 to TRGJ1 or TRGJ2. This CDR3 has 13 amino acids. Per the germline V gene, CDR1 is GITISATS and CDR2 is ISYDGTV (reference sequence). CDR3 residues: CALWEVSYHKKLF. The DNA for the CDR3 is TGTGCCTTGTGGGAGGTGTCTTATCATAAGAAACTCTTT.

Concerning this clone itself: Other DNA sequences in this specimen translate into the identical CDR3. V and J are TRGV9 and TRGJP. V lost 4 bases, J lost 6 bases, and 3 bases stayed unmatched. Per germline, CDR1 GITISATS and CDR2 ISYDGTV (reference sequence). The CDR3 is made up of 15 amino acids. CDR3 amino acids: CALWDGELGKKIKVF. Here the CDR3 DNA reads TGTGCCTTGTGGGACGGAGAGTTGGGCAAAAAAATCAAGGTATTT.

This clone has more than one count but fewer than ten. A read error is likely here: a far larger clone is one base away. V is TRGV9 and J is TRGJP. CDR1 GITISATS and CDR2 ISYDGTV come from the germline V gene (reference sequence). The CDR3 loop spans 16 amino acids. CDR3 protein: CALWEVQELGKKIRVF. As DNA, the CDR3 is TGTGCCTTGTGGGAGGTGCAAGAGTTGGGCAAAAAAATCAGGGTATTT.

As concerns this clone: At one end, the junction sequence differs from germline, possibly due to a read error. The sample carries other DNA sequences with the same CDR3. The rearrangement uses TRGV9 and TRGJP. Germline V gene data show CDR1 as GITISATS and CDR2 as ISYDGTV (reference sequence). This CDR3 region has 16 residues. CDR3 amino acids: CALWEVRELGKKIKVF. CDR3 in DNA: TGTGCCTTGTGGGAGGTGCGTGAGTTGGGTAAAAAAATCAAGGTATTT.

By share, this clone counts as large (0.1 to 1%). Other DNA sequences in the sample encode the same CDR3. V and J are TRGV9 and TRGJP. The V gene end was trimmed by 6 bases and the J gene end by 4 bases; junction bases not matched to a gene: 3. Germline assignment: CDR1 GITISATS and CDR2 ISYDGTV (reference sequence). The CDR3 consists of 15 residues. The CDR3 protein is CALWKQELGKKIKVF. The CDR3 DNA sequence: TGTGCCTTGTGGAAACAAGAGTTGGGCAAAAAAATCAAGGTATTT.

A word on this clone: Being one base from a much bigger clone, this may be a read error. The chain is built from TRGV9 and TRGJ1 or TRGJ2. In germline, CDR1 is GITISATS, CDR2 ISYDGTV (reference sequence). The CDR3 is made up of 17 amino acids. V lost 0 bases to trimming and J lost 7 bases; unmatched junction nucleotides: 18. CDR3 nucleotides: TGTGCCTTGTGGGAGGTGCATAGTCGGCCGTTAGGGTATAAGAAACTCTTT. Translating gives CALWEVHSRPLGYKKLF.

As for this clone: With a much larger clone just one base away, this may be a read error. The rearrangement joins TRGV9 to TRGJ1 or TRGJ2. Germline CDR1 is GITISATS and CDR2 is ISYDGTV (reference sequence). The CDR3 runs 13 residues. The junction had 7 bases not matched to a gene; V was cut back by 0 bases and J by 8 bases. The CDR3 protein is CALWEVQGHKKLF. The CDR3, as DNA: TGTGCCTTGTGGGAGGTGCAAGGCCATAAGAAACTCTTT.